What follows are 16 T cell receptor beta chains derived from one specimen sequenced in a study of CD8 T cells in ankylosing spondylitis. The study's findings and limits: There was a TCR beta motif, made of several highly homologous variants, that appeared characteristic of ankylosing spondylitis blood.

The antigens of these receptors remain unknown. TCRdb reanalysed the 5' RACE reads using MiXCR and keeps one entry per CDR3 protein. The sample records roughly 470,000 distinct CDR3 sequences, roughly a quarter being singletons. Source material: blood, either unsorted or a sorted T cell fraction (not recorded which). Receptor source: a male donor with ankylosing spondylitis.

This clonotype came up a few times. The CDR3 loop reads CASSDGLRTEGTDTQYF. Here the CDR3 DNA reads TGCGCCAGCAGCGACGGACTCCGGACAGAGGGCACAGATACGCAGTATTTT. This chain links TRBV5-1 with TRBJ2-3; D possibly corresponds to TRBD1 (6 bases). V was cut by 4 bases and J by 1 base, with 19 bases left in between. This CDR3 region has 17 residues. Per the germline V gene, CDR1 is SGHRS and CDR2 is YFSETQ.

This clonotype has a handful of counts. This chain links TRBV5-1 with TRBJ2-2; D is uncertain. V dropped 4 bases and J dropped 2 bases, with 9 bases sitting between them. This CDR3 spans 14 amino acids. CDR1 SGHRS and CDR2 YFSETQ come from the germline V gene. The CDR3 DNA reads TGCGCCAGCAGCGCCCCCAGAAACACCGGGGAGCTGTTTTTT. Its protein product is CASSAPRNTGELFF. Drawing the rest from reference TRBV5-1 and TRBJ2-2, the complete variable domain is KAGVTQTPRYLIKTRGQQVTLSCSPISGHRSVSWYQQTPGQGLQFLFEYFSETQRNKGNFPGRFSGRQFSNSRSEMNVSTLELGDSALYLCASSAPRNTGELFFGEGSRLTVL.

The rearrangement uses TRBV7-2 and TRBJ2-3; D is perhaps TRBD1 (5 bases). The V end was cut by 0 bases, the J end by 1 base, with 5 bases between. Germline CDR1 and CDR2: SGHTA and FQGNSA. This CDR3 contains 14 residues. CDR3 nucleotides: TGTGCCAGCAGCTTAGCCAGGGGCACAGATACGCAGTATTTT. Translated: CASSLARGTDTQYF.

The CDR3 is CASSQLTSVTDTQYF. The CDR3 nucleotides are TGTGCCAGCAGCCAGTTGACTAGCGTCACAGATACGCAGTATTTT. The chain employs TRBV14 and TRBJ2-3, with 8 positions matching TRBD2. Germline trimming cut 3 bases from V and 2 bases from J; bases unmatched to any gene: 4. CDR1 SGHDN and CDR2 FVKESK come from the germline V gene. The CDR3 length is 15 residues.

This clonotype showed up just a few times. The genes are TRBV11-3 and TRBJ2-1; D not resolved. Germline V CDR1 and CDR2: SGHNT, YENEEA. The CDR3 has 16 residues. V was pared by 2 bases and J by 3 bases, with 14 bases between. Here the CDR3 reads CASSLKALWYYNEQFF. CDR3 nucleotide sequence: TGTGCCAGCAGCTTAAAGGCCTTGTGGTACTACAATGAGCAGTTCTTC.

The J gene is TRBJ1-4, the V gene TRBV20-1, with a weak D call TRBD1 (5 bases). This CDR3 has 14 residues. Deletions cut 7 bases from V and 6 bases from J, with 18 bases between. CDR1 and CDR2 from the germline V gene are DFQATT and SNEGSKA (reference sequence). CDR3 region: CSDSTGISDEKLFF. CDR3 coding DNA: TGCAGTGATAGCACAGGAATCTCGGATGAAAAACTGTTTTTT.

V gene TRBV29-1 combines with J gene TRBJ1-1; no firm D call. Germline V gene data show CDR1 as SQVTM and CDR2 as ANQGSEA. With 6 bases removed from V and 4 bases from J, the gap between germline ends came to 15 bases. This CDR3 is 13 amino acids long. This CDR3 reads CSVSRRETTEAFF. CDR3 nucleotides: TGCAGCGTGAGCCGTCGGGAGACCACTGAAGCTTTCTTT.

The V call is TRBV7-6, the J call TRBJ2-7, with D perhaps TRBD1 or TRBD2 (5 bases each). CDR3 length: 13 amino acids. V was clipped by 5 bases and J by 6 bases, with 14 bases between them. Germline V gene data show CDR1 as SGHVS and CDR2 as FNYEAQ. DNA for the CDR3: TGTGCCAGCAGCCCGGGACGGGATGGCGAGCAGTACTTC. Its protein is CASSPGRDGEQYF.

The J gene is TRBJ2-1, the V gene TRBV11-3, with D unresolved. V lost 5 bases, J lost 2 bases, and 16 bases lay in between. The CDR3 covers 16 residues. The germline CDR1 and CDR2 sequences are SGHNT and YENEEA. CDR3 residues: CASSRRPILPYNEQFF. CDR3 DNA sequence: TGTGCCAGCAGCCGACGACCTATATTACCCTACAATGAGCAGTTCTTC.

As DNA, the CDR3 is TGTGCCAGCAGCCCCGACAGGAAGAACACTGAAGCTTTCTTT. Amino acids: CASSPDRKNTEAFF. The chain uses TRBV7-6 and TRBJ1-1, with D possibly TRBD1 on 6 matching bases. Looked up from germline, CDR1 is SGHVS and CDR2 is FNYEAQ. The CDR3 has 14 amino acids. V gave up 5 bases and J gave up 1 base, with 11 bases separating them.

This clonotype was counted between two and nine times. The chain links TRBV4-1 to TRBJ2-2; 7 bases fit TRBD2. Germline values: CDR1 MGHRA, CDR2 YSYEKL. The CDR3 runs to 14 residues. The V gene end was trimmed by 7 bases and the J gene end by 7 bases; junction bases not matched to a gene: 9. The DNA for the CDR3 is TGCGCCAGCACCCGAACAGGACTAGACGGGGAGCTGTTTTTT. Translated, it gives CASTRTGLDGELFF.

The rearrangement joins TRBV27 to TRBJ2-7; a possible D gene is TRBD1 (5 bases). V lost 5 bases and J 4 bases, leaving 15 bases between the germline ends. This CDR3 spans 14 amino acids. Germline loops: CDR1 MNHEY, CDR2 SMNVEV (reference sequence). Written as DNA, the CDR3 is TGTGCCAGCAGTGGACAAGGGCCCGGGTACGAGCAGTACGTC. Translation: CASSGQGPGYEQYV.

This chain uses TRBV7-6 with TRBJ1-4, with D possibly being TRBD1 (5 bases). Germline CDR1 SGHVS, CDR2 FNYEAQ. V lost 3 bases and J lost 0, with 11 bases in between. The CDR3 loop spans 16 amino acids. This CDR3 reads CASSFSGTSTNEKLFF. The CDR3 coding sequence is TGTGCCAGCAGCTTTAGTGGGACCTCAACTAATGAAAAACTGTTTTTT.

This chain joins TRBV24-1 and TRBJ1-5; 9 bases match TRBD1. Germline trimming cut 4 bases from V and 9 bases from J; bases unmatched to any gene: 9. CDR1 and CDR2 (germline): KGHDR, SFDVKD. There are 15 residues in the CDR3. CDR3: CATSEKTGGSWPQHF. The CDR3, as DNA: TGTGCCACCAGTGAGAAGACAGGGGGATCTTGGCCCCAGCATTTT.

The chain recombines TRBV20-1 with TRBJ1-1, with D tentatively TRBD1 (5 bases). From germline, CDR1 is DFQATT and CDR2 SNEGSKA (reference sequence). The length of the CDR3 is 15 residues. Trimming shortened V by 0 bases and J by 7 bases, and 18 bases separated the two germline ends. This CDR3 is CSARDRLRGRVEAFF. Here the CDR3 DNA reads TGCAGTGCTAGAGATAGATTAAGGGGCCGGGTTGAAGCTTTCTTT.

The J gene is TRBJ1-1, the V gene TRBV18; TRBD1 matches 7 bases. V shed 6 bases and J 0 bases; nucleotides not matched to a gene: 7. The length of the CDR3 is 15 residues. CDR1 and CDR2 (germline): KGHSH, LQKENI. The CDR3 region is CASSRLTGMNTEAFF. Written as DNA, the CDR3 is TGTGCCAGCTCTCGCTTGACAGGGATGAACACTGAAGCTTTCTTT.